This entry lists 6 T cell receptor beta chains sequenced from one sample in a study of CXCR3-negative and CXCR3-positive naive CD8 T cells. Carrying UMI labels, the TRB cDNA libraries were prepared through 5' RACE. One entry per CDR3 protein, without DNA, is what TCRdb gives after re-calling the 5' RACE reads. In total, the table holds about 150,000 distinct CDR3 sequences. Study findings and constraints: More hydrophobic TRB CDR3s were found in CXCR3-positive naive cells than in CXCR3-negative naive cells.

No antigen is known for these receptors. Sequenced input: naive CXCR3+ CD8+ T cells from blood. Sample subset: CD45RO-CCR7+CD27+CD95- naive CD8+ T cells expressing CXCR3 (TNR3+). The receptors originated from a human donor in good health. Some clones in this sample may be carry-over from other donors' samples.

The V and J genes are TRBV7-2 and TRBJ1-5; TCRdb reports TRBD1, a call that lacks DNA to check it against. CDR1 is SGHTA, CDR2 FQGNSA, per germline. The CDR3 has 15 residues. CDR3 in amino acids: CASSLGPGQVQPQHF.

V and J are TRBV3-1 and TRBJ2-6; the D gene TCRdb calls, TRBD1, cannot be checked with no DNA. The CDR3 consists of 17 residues. Germline V gives CDR1 LGHDT, CDR2 YNNKEL (reference sequence). The CDR3 reads CASSQRTGGSGANVLTF.

This chain links TRBV20-1 with TRBJ2-7; TCRdb proposes TRBD1, but this gene call is untestable without DNA. Germline V gene lookup returns CDR1 DFQATT and CDR2 SNEGSKA (reference sequence). The CDR3 consists of 12 residues. CDR3 sequence reads: CSARDREYEQYF.

The chain carries TRBV14 and TRBJ1-1; the D call from TCRdb, TRBD1, cannot be confirmed without DNA. This CDR3 region has 18 residues. CDR1 is SGHDN, CDR2 FVKESK, per germline. The CDR3 reads CASSSPTGAPSPNTEAFF.

The chain recombines TRBV4-1 with TRBJ1-1. Germline V gene data show CDR1 as MGHRA and CDR2 as YSYEKL. CDR3 length: 16 amino acids. The CDR3 sequence is CASSRQGRRMNTEAFF.

The rearrangement joins TRBV7-8 to TRBJ2-5. The CDR3 is 13 amino acids. Germline V gives CDR1 SGHVS, CDR2 FQNEAQ. CDR3 region: CASSLTLRETQYF.